In its sample, the clone carrying this T cell receptor (beta chain) was seen once. Produced via immunoSEQ multiplex PCR; TCRdb's table is partial and in-frame only. The table records approximately 340,000 clones, roughly 90% of them present only once. The CDR3 spans 16 residues. The germline V gene encodes CDR1 SEHNR and CDR2 FQNEAQ (reference sequence). V was clipped by 3 bases and J by 2 bases; unmatched bases: 4. The data stem from a study of blood T cell repertoires in COVID-19. Background on the study: COVID-19 samples collected from the United States, Italy and Spain covered acute and convalescent phases. Nucleic acid was either cDNA or gDNA, and it came from T cells, B-cell-depleted T cells, or PBMCs.

Material: peripheral blood. The V call is TRBV7-9, the J call TRBJ2-3; TRBD2 agrees at 11 bases. This sequence was found in a man younger than 45 with COVID-19, enrolled during active disease. The CDR3 bases are TGTGCCAGCAGCTTCGCTAGCGGGGGGACCACAGATACGCAGTATTTT. Translated: CASSFASGGTTDTQYF.